This TCR beta chain was sequenced in a study of blood T cell repertoires in COVID-19. Study-wide context: In each case, the material was cDNA or gDNA derived from T cells, B-cell-depleted T cells, or PBMCs.

In the original analysis: Reference gene primers were amplified, and this amplification served to estimate nucleated cell counts. The table came from immunoSEQ multiplex PCR; TCRdb's copy has only in-frame clones and leaves some out. V, J and clone size are taken as reported in that table, and D and trimming were inferred from the DNA itself. The repertoire holds around 100,000 clones, 85% to 90% seen once, with approximately 15% in the top ten. Sequencing input: peripheral blood. The TCR comes from a human donor in a cohort sampled during active COVID-19.

Here the CDR3 reads CASILGTDSNQPQHF. CDR3 bases: TGTGCCAGCATCCTCGGGACAGATAGCAATCAGCCCCAGCATTTT. V usage is TRBV6-5 and J usage is TRBJ1-5; TRBD1 matches 7 bases. The CDR3 runs to 15 residues. Germline assignment: CDR1 MNHEY and CDR2 SVGAGI. V gave up 7 bases and J gave up 0 bases; unmatched junction bases: 6.